This T cell receptor (beta chain) appears in the sequencing data of a study of blood T cells in healthy people across ages. This clonotype was counted only a few times. Its antigen is not known. Overall study results and limits: Older age coincided with a roughly linear decline in TCR beta diversity per million T cells. Without sorted subsets, naive and antigen-experienced compartments could not be conclusively compared.

Total RNA extracted from each sample amounted to at least 6 micrograms. The use of a sample-barcoded 5' primer and a J-beta primer mix characterized a second PCR of roughly 6 to 11 cycles. Every molecule of cDNA carried a tag from a template-switch adaptor with 12 random nucleotides. TCRdb called the 5' RACE reads again in MiXCR, with one record for every CDR3 protein. The sample comprises about 1.6 million distinct CDR3 sequences, 30% to 35% of which are singletons, and around 10% rests with the top ten. The sequence derives from a woman aged 25 to 39 in good health. The sequenced material came from blood.

In DNA, the CDR3 is TGCAGTGCCCCTGTGGAACCTCGGGGTGAAGCTTTCTTT. Translated: CSAPVEPRGEAFF. The genes are TRBV20-1 and TRBJ1-1; D uncertain. CDR1 is DFQATT and CDR2 is SNEGSKA in the germline V gene (reference sequence). The V end lost 6 bases, the J end lost 7 bases, and 18 bases lay between the germline ends. The CDR3 length is 13 residues.